This entry describes one T cell receptor delta chain. This may arise from a read error, as a much more abundant clone is one base away. Additional DNA sequences in this sample encode the identical CDR3. TCRdb repeated clone calling on the RT-PCR reads with CATT. The table records about 2,800 delta-chain clones, 2.5% to 3% of them present only once. These data come from a study of gamma-delta T cells after stem cell transplantation. V dropped 3 bases and J dropped 3 bases, with 16 bases sitting between them. CDR1 and CDR2 from the germline V gene are GEAIGNYY and EKD. The CDR3 runs to 15 residues. The rearrangement uses TRDV2 and TRDJ1, with D perhaps TRDD3 (6 bases). The receptor was isolated from a human donor. It is not recorded whose cells these are; they may come from a transplant donor. The sample was gamma-delta T cells. This CDR3 is CACDSLLGTSDKLIF. DNA of the CDR3: TGTGCCTGTGACTCTCTGCTGGGGACCTCCGATAAACTCATCTTT.